Below, 20 T cell receptor beta chains from the same sample are listed, as sequenced in a study of T cell responses to AZD1222 COVID-19 vaccine. Generated by immunoSEQ multiplex PCR, the TCRdb table keeps only in-frame clones and is missing some. This sample has fewer than 200,000 clones; 92% occur once, and the top ten carry over 1.5%. Sequenced here: peripheral blood, sampled on day 0 of AZD1222 vaccination. Receptor source: an adult in good health.

This clone was counted once. This sequence joins TRBV4-1 and TRBJ2-7, with D maybe TRBD1 (7 bases). V was cut by 1 base and J by 2 bases, with 12 bases left in between. The CDR3 has 15 residues. CDR1 is MGHRA and CDR2 is YSYEKL in the germline V gene. The CDR3 loop is CASSQAEGAAYEQYF. As DNA, the CDR3 is TGCGCCAGCAGCCAAGCGGAGGGGGCAGCCTACGAGCAGTACTTC.

This CDR3 is CASSFKLAGRKDTQYF. For the CDR3, the DNA is TGTGCCAGCAGCTTTAAACTAGCGGGTCGGAAAGATACGCAGTATTTT. The chain combines TRBV7-2 with TRBJ2-3, with 9 positions matching TRBD2. CDR1 is SGHTA and CDR2 is FQGNSA in the germline V gene. There are 16 residues in the CDR3. V trimming: 3 bases; J trimming: 5 bases; junction bases outside the gene matches: 9.

The chain links TRBV11-2 to TRBJ1-6, with 8 positions matching TRBD1. Germline V gives CDR1 SGHAT, CDR2 FQNNGV. CDR3 length equals 17 residues. V shed 4 bases and J 7 bases; nucleotides not matched to a gene: 12. CDR3 nucleotide sequence: TGTGCCAGCAGCTCCCCCGGACAGGGCGGGGCGAATTCACCCCTCCACTTT. This translates into CASSSPGQGGANSPLHF.

CDR3 protein: CASSLEGSGNTIYF. CDR3 sequence (DNA): TGTGCCAGCAGCTTAGAGGGGTCGGGAAACACCATATATTTT. This sequence joins TRBV7-3 and TRBJ1-3, with D tentatively TRBD1 (5 bases). V gave up 2 bases and J gave up 4 bases, with 9 bases separating them. The length of the CDR3 is 14 residues. The germline gives CDR1 SGHTA, CDR2 FQGTGA.

V is TRBV4-1 and J is TRBJ2-7; D is perhaps TRBD2 (5 bases). The germline V and J ends were trimmed by 4 bases and 3 bases, with 13 bases remaining between them. Germline V lookup: CDR1 MGHRA, CDR2 YSYEKL. The CDR3 is 14 residues long. CDR3 nucleotides: TGCGCCAGCAGCCCAGGAGTCGGGGTCTACGAGCAGTACTTC. Encoded protein: CASSPGVGVYEQYF.

V usage is TRBV5-5 and J usage is TRBJ1-2, with D maybe TRBD1 (6 bases). The CDR3 sequence is 13 residues long. Germline assignment: CDR1 SGHKS and CDR2 YYEKEE (reference sequence). Trimming shortened V by 4 bases and J by 1 base, and 8 bases separated the two germline ends. The CDR3, as DNA: TGTGCCAGCAGCCCGGACAGTAACTATGGCTACACCTTC. It is translated as CASSPDSNYGYTF.

The rearrangement uses TRBV18 and TRBJ1-4, with D possibly being TRBD1 (5 bases). This CDR3 has 14 amino acids. The V end lost 6 bases, the J end lost 4 bases, and 12 bases lay between the germline ends. Germline loops: CDR1 KGHSH, CDR2 LQKENI. The CDR3 sequence is CASSYGTGNEKLFF. Written as DNA, the CDR3 is TGTGCCAGCTCTTACGGGACGGGTAATGAAAAACTGTTTTTT. The complete variable domain, with remaining parts taken from reference TRBV18 and TRBJ1-4, reads NAGVMQNPRHLVRRRGQEARLRCSPMKGHSHVYWYRQLPEEGLKFMVYLQKENIIDESGMPKERFSAEFPKEGPSILRIQQVVRGDSAAYFCASSYGTGNEKLFFGSGTQLSVL.

The chain combines TRBV11-2 with TRBJ2-5; D unresolved. Trimming cost V 2 bases and J 4 bases, with 11 bases left between them. The germline gives CDR1 SGHAT, CDR2 FQNNGV. This CDR3 region has 14 residues. CDR3: CASSLLGLRETQYF. The CDR3 DNA is TGTGCCAGCAGCTTACTAGGGTTAAGAGAGACCCAGTACTTC.

The chain combines TRBV6-1 with TRBJ2-3; 11 bases are a match to TRBD2. Unmatched junction bases numbered 3, after V lost 3 bases and J lost 1 base. CDR1 and CDR2 from the germline V gene are MNHNS and SASEGT. There are 16 residues in the CDR3. The CDR3 nucleotides are TGTGCCAGCAGTGAGAGGGGACTAGCGGGCACAGATACGCAGTATTTT. It translates to CASSERGLAGTDTQYF.

The V gene is TRBV15, the J gene TRBJ1-5; TRBD1 might be the D (6 bases). This CDR3 has 14 residues. Germline V gives CDR1 LNHNV, CDR2 YYDKDF (reference sequence). Deletions cut 6 bases from V and 3 bases from J, with 12 bases between. CDR3 protein: CATRETGFNQPQHF. The CDR3 DNA is TGTGCCACCAGAGAAACAGGGTTCAATCAGCCCCAGCATTTT. Based on the CDR3 plus reference TRBV15 and TRBJ1-5, the full variable domain is DAMVIQNPRYQVTQFGKPVTLSCSQTLNHNVMYWYQQKSSQAPKLLFHYYDKDFNNEADTPDNFQSRRPNTSFCFLDIRSPGLGDTAMYLCATRETGFNQPQHFGDGTRLSIL.

J is TRBJ1-2 and V is TRBV7-2; D may be TRBD1 (6 bases). V lost 5 bases to trimming and J lost 2 bases, with 21 bases between them. The CDR3 runs to 17 residues. The germline V gene has CDR1 SGHTA and CDR2 FQGNSA. The CDR3 protein is CASSPFGPGQPNYGYTF. CDR3 nucleotide sequence: TGTGCCAGCAGCCCATTCGGTCCGGGACAACCAAACTATGGCTACACCTTC.

The chain is built from TRBV21-1 and TRBJ2-3. TRBV21-1 is deemed a pseudogene. The CDR3 loop spans 14 amino acids. CDR3 protein: CASSKKPPEDAQYF. CDR3 DNA sequence: TGTGCCAGCAGCAAAAAGCCTCCAGAAGATGCGCAGTATTTT.

The chain uses TRBV19 and TRBJ2-3; unclear D gene. Germline V CDR1 and CDR2: LNHDA, SQIVND (reference sequence). The CDR3 contains 13 residues. Trimming pared 4 bases from V and 2 bases from J, leaving 7 bases between. The CDR3: CASSNGYTDTQYF. Here the CDR3 DNA reads TGTGCCAGTAGTAATGGTTACACAGATACGCAGTATTTT.

V is TRBV11-2 and J is TRBJ2-6; weak D call: TRBD2 (6 bases). The CDR3 has 17 amino acids. Germline loops: CDR1 SGHAT, CDR2 FQNNGV. With 0 bases removed from V and 0 bases from J, the gap between germline ends came to 9 bases. The CDR3 is CASSLDYGSSGANVLTF. The DNA for the CDR3 is TGTGCCAGCAGCTTAGATTACGGGAGCTCTGGGGCCAACGTCCTGACTTTC.

The chain combines TRBV7-2 with TRBJ1-5; maybe TRBD1 (6 bases). Germline CDR1 is SGHTA and CDR2 is FQGNSA. The V end lost 1 base, the J end lost 1 base, and 11 bases lay between the germline ends. This CDR3 has 16 residues. CDR3 nucleotides: TGTGCCAGCAGCTTAGGAGGGGGTGTGAGCAATCAGCCCCAGCATTTT. This codes for CASSLGGGVSNQPQHF.

CDR3 protein: CASSQVRREGGYTF. The CDR3 DNA follows: TGTGCCAGCAGCCAAGTACGCAGGGAGGGCGGCTACACCTTC. This chain links TRBV14 with TRBJ1-2; D is perhaps TRBD1 (5 bases). The CDR3 runs to 14 residues. Germline loops: CDR1 SGHDN, CDR2 FVKESK. Between the trimmed V and J ends, which lost 1 base and 8 bases, there was a span of 14 bases.

This sequence joins TRBV7-3 and TRBJ1-1; D is possibly TRBD1 (5 bases). CDR3 length: 14 residues. The germline V and J ends were trimmed by 1 base and 3 bases, with 9 bases remaining between them. Germline CDR1 reads SGHTA; CDR2 reads FQGTGA. CDR3 protein: CASSLMGVDTEAFF. In DNA form, the CDR3 reads TGTGCCAGCAGCTTAATGGGGGTGGACACTGAAGCTTTCTTT.

The gene calls are TRBV6-5 and TRBJ1-2; D is uncertain. V was cut by 2 bases and J by 4 bases, with 11 bases left in between. The CDR3 extends over 14 amino acids. Germline CDR1 MNHEY, CDR2 SVGAGI. The CDR3: CASSYGDSSYGYTF. The CDR3 DNA reads TGTGCCAGCAGTTACGGGGATTCCTCCTATGGCTACACCTTC.

The chain links TRBV7-2 to TRBJ1-2, with 7 bases identical to TRBD1. Trimming cost V 5 bases and J 8 bases; bases outside gene matches: 11. The CDR3 length is 14 residues. CDR1 and CDR2 from the germline V gene are SGHTA and FQGNSA. The CDR3 here is CASSPPQTGHGYTF. The CDR3 DNA follows: TGTGCCAGCAGCCCGCCCCAGACAGGGCACGGCTACACCTTC.

The genes are TRBV5-1 and TRBJ2-3; D is possibly TRBD2 (6 bases). Trimming removed 1 base at V and 5 bases at J, with 8 bases between. Germline lookup yields CDR1 SGHRS and CDR2 YFSETQ. The CDR3 has 13 residues. The DNA for the CDR3 is TGCGCCAGCAGCTTGCAGGGAGGAGATACGCAGTATTTT. Encoded protein: CASSLQGGDTQYF.